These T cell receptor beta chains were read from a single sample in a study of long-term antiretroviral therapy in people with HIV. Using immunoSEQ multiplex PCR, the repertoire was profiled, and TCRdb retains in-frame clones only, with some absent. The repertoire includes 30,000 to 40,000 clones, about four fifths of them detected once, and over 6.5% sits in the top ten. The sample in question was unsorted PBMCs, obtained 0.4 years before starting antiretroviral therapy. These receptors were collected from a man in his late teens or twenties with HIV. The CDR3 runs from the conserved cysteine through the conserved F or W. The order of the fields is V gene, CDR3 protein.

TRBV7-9 CASSFPGRYTEAFF
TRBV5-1 CASSGTSGSSYNEQFF
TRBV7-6 CASSLVTGQGLAGELFF
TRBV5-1 CASSGTGRNQPQHF
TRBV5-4 CASSLGTPRHEQYF
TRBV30 CAWSVQSGYGYTF
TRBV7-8 CASSPGATLFRSGNTIYF
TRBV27 CASSRGYGTDTQYF
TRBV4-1 CASSQPGQGANGYTF
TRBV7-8 CASSPRQGNQPQHF
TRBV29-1 CSVGRQGEKLFF
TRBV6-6 CASSYSSRGGTEAFF
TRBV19 CASSIVPGPRYEQYF
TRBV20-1 CSAEYTDTQYF
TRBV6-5 CASSYTFGVNTEAFF
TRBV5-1 CASSSGTSSGEQYF
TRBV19 CASSPGLAAAYEQYF
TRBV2 CASSGDRGGYTF
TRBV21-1 CASSKARQGAYEQYF
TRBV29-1 CSVGSLSGGELFF
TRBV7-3 CASSSPGAGATGELFF
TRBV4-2 CASSFGYITADTQYF
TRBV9 CASSVGDRVHEQYF
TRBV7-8 CASSPTGTRGTGELFF
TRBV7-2 CASSWTSETQYF
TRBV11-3 CASSPGQGLVGYTF
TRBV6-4 CASWPLSYNEQFF
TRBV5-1 CASSLDSHPGNTIYF
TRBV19 CASSISGGARNEQFF
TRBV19 CASSSLQWDREQETQYF
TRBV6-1 CASGSRVNTEAFF
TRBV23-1 CATLTGWRWDEQFF
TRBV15 CATSRDVGQGRETQYF
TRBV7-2 CASSLSVGQFYEQYF
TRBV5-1 CASSLMGQGGAGELFF
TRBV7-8 CASSLEIRGYSNQPQHF
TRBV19 CASRPGGYSYNEQFF
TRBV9 CASSVGTSGGHETQYF
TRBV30 CAWSVLTSGGAFRSAEQFF
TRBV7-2 CASSLEVGPSLSGNTIYF
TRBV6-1 CASSGASGHPNYGYTF
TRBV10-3 CAISEFSDLQETQYF